A selection of T cell receptor beta chains follows, all from one sample in a study of blood T cells in healthy people across ages. Using its own MiXCR run on the 5' RACE reads, TCRdb lists one record per CDR3 protein. The sample contains 720,000 or so distinct CDR3 sequences, 40% to 45% of which appear only once. Sequencing was done on a sample of blood. The receptor source for this set is a man aged 80 or over in good health. The CDR3 runs from the conserved cysteine through the conserved F or W. Fields, in order: clone size, V gene, J gene, D gene, CDR3 DNA, CDR3 protein. The D gene is left open where the match is weak. Clone size is shown for a subset of rows, as once, few, many or a class of expanded clone.

-	TRBV28	TRBJ2-2	TRBD1	TGTGCCAGCAGCCAACTCGGACAGGGTTTGGGGGAGCTGTTTTTT	CASSQLGQGLGELFF
few	TRBV3-1	TRBJ2-3	TRBD2	TGTGCCAGCAGCCGACTAGCGGGGGAGGGTACGCAGTATTTT	CASSRLAGEGTQYF
few	TRBV28	TRBJ2-7	-	TGTGCCAGCGTTGGGCAGGGAAAAGAGCAGTACTTC	CASVGQGKEQYF
-	TRBV6-2/TRBV6-3	TRBJ2-3	-	TGTGCCAGCAGTTACGTGACAAGTAGCACAGATACGCAGTATTTT	CASSYVTSSTDTQYF
few	TRBV14	TRBJ2-3	TRBD2	TGTGCCGGCAGCATCCCCGGGACTAGCGGGGCTTCTGGCACAGATACGCAGTATTTT	CAGSIPGTSGASGTDTQYF
-	TRBV4-1	TRBJ2-6	TRBD1	TGCGCCAGCAGCGCTAGCCGGGACAGGGAAGTTGCTGGGGCCAACGTCCTGACTTTC	CASSASRDREVAGANVLTF
few	TRBV7-2	TRBJ2-5	-	TGTGCCAGCAGCTTAGGAGGATTAAAAGAGACCCAGTACTTC	CASSLGGLKETQYF
-	TRBV28	TRBJ2-5	TRBD2	TGTGCCAGCAGTCGAGGGCTAGCGGGAGGGTTTGAGGAGACCCAGTACTTC	CASSRGLAGGFEETQYF
-	TRBV20-1	TRBJ2-1	-	TGCAGTGCAACCTCCGGGGGTGAGCAGTTCTTC	CSATSGGEQFF
-	TRBV28	TRBJ2-2	-	TGTGCCAGCAGTGGGTTAGCTCCCCTTAGGCGGGAGCTGTTTTTT	CASSGLAPLRRELFF
-	TRBV27	TRBJ1-2	TRBD1	TGTGCCAGCAGCCCTACAGGGGGCGTTCGTTATGGCTACACCTTC	CASSPTGGVRYGYTF
-	TRBV18	TRBJ2-5	-	TGTGCCAGCTTGCGGGGTTCAGAAGAGACCCAGTACTTC	CASLRGSEETQYF
-	TRBV20-1	TRBJ1-2	-	TGCAGTGCTAAGACGGGCAACTCCTATGGCTACACCTTC	CSAKTGNSYGYTF
-	TRBV7-2	TRBJ1-3	-	TGTGCCAGCAGCTTAGTCGACGGACCCTCTGGAAACACCATATATTTT	CASSLVDGPSGNTIYF
-	TRBV7-8	TRBJ2-7	TRBD2	TGTGCCAGCAGCCGAGGGCTAGCGGGCTCCTACAATGAGCAGTACTTC	CASSRGLAGSYNEQYF
few	TRBV27	TRBJ1-4	-	TGTGCCAGCAGTTCGCCCCCTATGAAGAAACTGTTTTTT	CASSSPPMKKLFF
-	TRBV20-1	TRBJ1-5	-	TGCAGTGCTCAGCGAGGGGAAGTATATCAGCCCCAGCATTTT	CSAQRGEVYQPQHF